Listed below are T cell receptor beta chains from one sample, sequenced in a study of cytomegalovirus exposure and HLA in healthy donors. The table came from immunoSEQ multiplex PCR; TCRdb's copy has only in-frame clones and leaves some out. The listing records around 45,000 clones. Sequencing used PBMCs. Receptor source: a woman aged 25 to 39 in good health and CMV-seronegative. The CDR3 runs from the conserved cysteine through the conserved F or W. A D gene is named only where the DNA matches it firmly.

cdr3_aa: CASSLAPSGSSYNEQFF
cdr3_nt: TGTGCCAGCAGCTTGGCCCCTAGCGGGAGCTCCTACAATGAGCAGTTCTTC
v_call: TRBV5-6
d_call: TRBD2
j_call: TRBJ2-1

cdr3_aa: CASSVQGDEQYF
cdr3_nt: TGTGCCAGCAGCGTACAGGGGGACGAGCAGTACTTC
v_call: TRBV7-6
d_call: TRBD1
j_call: TRBJ2-7

cdr3_aa: CSAPGESEAFF
cdr3_nt: TGCAGTGCCCCAGGGGAGAGTGAAGCTTTCTTT
v_call: TRBV20-1
d_call: -
j_call: TRBJ1-1

cdr3_aa: CASSRRWGRINEQFF
cdr3_nt: TGTGCCAGCAGCCGACGGTGGGGGAGGATAAATGAGCAGTTCTTC
v_call: TRBV9
d_call: -
j_call: TRBJ2-1

cdr3_aa: CASSLTRQGAVYGYTF
cdr3_nt: TGCGCCAGCAGCTTGACCAGACAGGGAGCGGTCTATGGCTACACCTTC
v_call: TRBV5-1
d_call: TRBD1
j_call: TRBJ1-2

cdr3_aa: CASSPMGGRSTGELFF
cdr3_nt: TGTGCCAGCAGCCCCATGGGCGGGAGATCCACCGGGGAGCTGTTTTTT
v_call: TRBV11-2
d_call: TRBD2
j_call: TRBJ2-2

cdr3_aa: CASSEAHSTNYGYTF
cdr3_nt: TGTGCCAGCAGTGAAGCTCACAGCACTAACTATGGCTACACCTTC
v_call: TRBV6-1
d_call: -
j_call: TRBJ1-2

cdr3_aa: CASSFLTSASTDTQYF
cdr3_nt: TGTGCCAGCAGTTTTTTGACTAGCGCTAGCACAGATACGCAGTATTTT
v_call: TRBV6-5
d_call: TRBD2
j_call: TRBJ2-3

cdr3_aa: CASSQYGTSGTGEQFF
cdr3_nt: TGCGCCAGCAGCCAATATGGGACTAGCGGGACCGGTGAGCAGTTCTTC
v_call: TRBV4-1
d_call: TRBD2
j_call: TRBJ2-1

cdr3_aa: CASSDRGYYYEQYF
cdr3_nt: TGTGCCAGCAGTGACAGGGGGTATTACTACGAGCAGTACTTC
v_call: TRBV6-6
d_call: TRBD1
j_call: TRBJ2-7

cdr3_aa: CASSLGQGGSYEQYF
cdr3_nt: TGTGCCAGCAGTTTAGGGCAGGGGGGCTCCTACGAGCAGTACTTC
v_call: TRBV27
d_call: -
j_call: TRBJ2-7

cdr3_aa: CASSYETGTGGGEQFF
cdr3_nt: TGTGCCAGCAGTTACGAGACTGGGACTGGCGGTGGAGAGCAGTTCTTC
v_call: TRBV6-5
d_call: -
j_call: TRBJ2-1

cdr3_aa: CASSDLPGSYEQYF
cdr3_nt: TGTGCCAGCAGTGACTTGCCGGGCTCCTACGAGCAGTACTTC
v_call: TRBV2
d_call: -
j_call: TRBJ2-7

cdr3_aa: CAWSEGQLYEQYF
cdr3_nt: TGTGCCTGGAGTGAGGGACAGCTATACGAGCAGTACTTC
v_call: TRBV30
d_call: TRBD1
j_call: TRBJ2-7

cdr3_aa: CASSLGGQNNQPQHF
cdr3_nt: TGTGCCAGCAGCTTGGGGGGACAGAACAATCAGCCCCAGCATTTT
v_call: TRBV5-4
d_call: TRBD1
j_call: TRBJ1-5

cdr3_aa: CASSTHSPRLSSERAGEQFF
cdr3_nt: TGTGCCAGTAGTACCCACTCACCCCGTTTATCTTCCGAGCGGGCAGGGGAGCAGTTCTTC
v_call: TRBV19
d_call: -
j_call: TRBJ2-1

cdr3_aa: CASSRRIDRGLDYGYTF
cdr3_nt: TGTGCCAGCAGTCGTAGGATCGACAGGGGACTTGACTATGGCTACACCTTC
v_call: TRBV27
d_call: TRBD1
j_call: TRBJ1-2

cdr3_aa: CASSVRLETQYF
cdr3_nt: TGTGCCAGCAGTGTCAGGCTAGAGACCCAGTACTTC
v_call: TRBV2
d_call: -
j_call: TRBJ2-5

cdr3_aa: CASSQGAGEYTEAFF
cdr3_nt: TGTGCCAGCAGCCAAGGCGCAGGGGAGTACACTGAAGCTTTCTTT
v_call: TRBV4-2
d_call: -
j_call: TRBJ1-1

cdr3_aa: CASSLSTGLNTEAFF
cdr3_nt: TGTGCCAGCAGCTTATCGACAGGTCTGAACACTGAAGCTTTCTTT
v_call: TRBV11-3
d_call: -
j_call: TRBJ1-1

cdr3_aa: CASSVSTGDNEQFF
cdr3_nt: TGTGCCAGTAGTGTCTCGACAGGGGACAATGAGCAGTTCTTC
v_call: TRBV19
d_call: TRBD1
j_call: TRBJ2-1

cdr3_aa: CSVAVSGGSGETQYF
cdr3_nt: TGCAGCGTTGCGGTATCAGGGGGCAGTGGAGAGACCCAGTACTTC
v_call: TRBV29-1
d_call: TRBD1
j_call: TRBJ2-5

cdr3_aa: CASSLWTSGSSYEQYF
cdr3_nt: TGTGCCAGCAGCTTATGGACTAGCGGGTCCTCCTACGAGCAGTACTTC
v_call: TRBV7-8
d_call: TRBD2
j_call: TRBJ2-7

cdr3_aa: CASSLAGTGVSFGTYEQYF
cdr3_nt: TGTGCCAGCAGCTTGGCAGGGACAGGGGTCTCCTTTGGGACCTACGAGCAGTACTTC
v_call: TRBV5-8
d_call: TRBD1
j_call: TRBJ2-7

cdr3_aa: CASSKRDGTSFHEQYF
cdr3_nt: TGTGCCAGCAGCAAACGGGACGGGACTAGCTTCCACGAGCAGTACTTC
v_call: TRBV21-1
d_call: -
j_call: TRBJ2-7

cdr3_aa: CASSLLGQGLTTGELFF
cdr3_nt: TGTGCCAGCAGCTTATTAGGGCAGGGTCTCACCACCGGGGAGCTGTTTTTT
v_call: TRBV7-9
d_call: -
j_call: TRBJ2-2

cdr3_aa: CASSQETSPEQYF
cdr3_nt: TGTGCCAGCAGCCAAGAGACTAGTCCCGAGCAGTACTTC
v_call: TRBV4-2
d_call: -
j_call: TRBJ2-7

cdr3_aa: CSVVSGNSYNEQFF
cdr3_nt: TGCAGCGTTGTTTCGGGGAACTCCTACAATGAGCAGTTCTTC
v_call: TRBV29-1
d_call: -
j_call: TRBJ2-1

cdr3_aa: CASSEEARGDQYF
cdr3_nt: TGTGCCAGCAGTGAAGAGGCGCGGGGGGACCAGTACTTC
v_call: TRBV2
d_call: TRBD2
j_call: TRBJ2-5

cdr3_aa: CASSRIVGTGGEQYF
cdr3_nt: TGTGCCAGCAGCCGAATCGTCGGGACAGGGGGTGAGCAGTACTTC
v_call: TRBV27
d_call: TRBD1
j_call: TRBJ2-7

cdr3_aa: CAWTTGGKTQYF
cdr3_nt: TGTGCCTGGACCACTGGAGGAAAGACCCAGTACTTC
v_call: TRBV30
d_call: -
j_call: TRBJ2-5

cdr3_aa: CASSYSLAEVNEQFF
cdr3_nt: TGTGCCAGCAGTTATAGCCTAGCGGAGGTCAATGAGCAGTTCTTC
v_call: TRBV6-5
d_call: TRBD2
j_call: TRBJ2-1

cdr3_aa: CASSWTGKETQYF
cdr3_nt: TGCGCCAGCAGCTGGACAGGAAAAGAGACCCAGTACTTC
v_call: TRBV5-1
d_call: TRBD1
j_call: TRBJ2-5

cdr3_aa: CASSSTKGANTGELFF
cdr3_nt: TGTGCCAGCAGTTCGACAAAGGGGGCAAACACCGGGGAGCTGTTTTTT
v_call: TRBV6-6
d_call: TRBD1
j_call: TRBJ2-2

cdr3_aa: CAISEAGSRQETQYF
cdr3_nt: TGTGCCATCAGTGAGGCCGGGTCCCGCCAAGAGACCCAGTACTTC
v_call: TRBV10-3
d_call: -
j_call: TRBJ2-5

cdr3_aa: CASSSIAGQIINQPQHF
cdr3_nt: TGTGCCAGTAGTAGCATCGCGGGACAGATCATCAATCAGCCCCAGCATTTT
v_call: TRBV19
d_call: TRBD1
j_call: TRBJ1-5

cdr3_aa: CASREGGPSGANVLTF
cdr3_nt: TGTGCCAGCAGAGAAGGGGGCCCCTCTGGGGCCAACGTCCTGACTTTC
v_call: TRBV28
d_call: TRBD1
j_call: TRBJ2-6

cdr3_aa: CASSQSGIHFGYTF
cdr3_nt: TGTGCCAGCAGCCAATCCGGGATCCACTTCGGCTACACCTTC
v_call: TRBV7-9
d_call: -
j_call: TRBJ1-2

cdr3_aa: CASSPRTRSIQETQYF
cdr3_nt: TGTGCCAGTAGCCCTAGGACTCGATCGATCCAAGAGACCCAGTACTTC
v_call: TRBV19
d_call: -
j_call: TRBJ2-5

cdr3_aa: CASSPTTGPYEQYF
cdr3_nt: TGTGCCAGCAGCCCAACTACAGGGCCCTACGAGCAGTACTTC
v_call: TRBV7-6
d_call: -
j_call: TRBJ2-7

cdr3_aa: CSVEVADYEQYF
cdr3_nt: TGCAGCGTTGAAGTAGCAGACTACGAGCAGTACTTC
v_call: TRBV29-1
d_call: -
j_call: TRBJ2-7

cdr3_aa: CASSHPGTFYEQYF
cdr3_nt: TGCGCCAGCAGCCACCCCGGGACATTTTACGAGCAGTACTTC
v_call: TRBV4-1
d_call: -
j_call: TRBJ2-7

cdr3_aa: CSVTGGRDSYEQYF
cdr3_nt: TGCAGCGTTACCGGTGGACGGGACTCCTACGAGCAGTACTTC
v_call: TRBV29-1
d_call: -
j_call: TRBJ2-7

cdr3_aa: CSVERDTTEAFF
cdr3_nt: TGCAGCGTTGAAAGGGACACCACTGAAGCTTTCTTT
v_call: TRBV29-1
d_call: -
j_call: TRBJ1-1

cdr3_aa: CASSLVRTGDYGYTF
cdr3_nt: TGTGCCAGCAGCTTAGTTCGGACAGGGGACTATGGCTACACCTTC
v_call: TRBV7-9
d_call: TRBD1
j_call: TRBJ1-2

cdr3_aa: CASSYQISGALHEQYF
cdr3_nt: TGTGCCAGCAGTTACCAGATTAGCGGGGCCCTCCACGAGCAGTACTTC
v_call: TRBV6-6
d_call: TRBD2
j_call: TRBJ2-7

cdr3_aa: CASSESTISGQGYTF
cdr3_nt: TGCGCCAGCAGTGAGTCGACAATCTCAGGGCAAGGCTACACCTTC
v_call: TRBV10-1
d_call: -
j_call: TRBJ1-2

cdr3_aa: CASSESGGPYEQFF
cdr3_nt: TGTGCCAGCAGTGAATCGGGAGGGCCGTATGAGCAGTTCTTC
v_call: TRBV25-1
d_call: TRBD2
j_call: TRBJ2-1

cdr3_aa: CRGKVGEDCNEQFF
cdr3_nt: TGCAGAGGTAAGGTGGGAGAGGATTGCAATGAGCAGTTCTTC
v_call: TRBV29-1
d_call: -
j_call: TRBJ2-1

cdr3_aa: CATSSGTGGGEKLFF
cdr3_nt: TGTGCCACCAGCAGCGGGACAGGGGGTGGTGAAAAACTGTTTTTT
v_call: TRBV15
d_call: TRBD1
j_call: TRBJ1-4

cdr3_aa: CASSLKDHEQYF
cdr3_nt: TGTGCCAGCAGCCTAAAAGATCACGAGCAGTACTTC
v_call: TRBV7-9
d_call: -
j_call: TRBJ2-7

cdr3_aa: CSADSYGEQFF
cdr3_nt: TGCAGTGCCGACTCCTACGGTGAGCAGTTCTTC
v_call: TRBV20-1
d_call: -
j_call: TRBJ2-1

cdr3_aa: CASREDRKDTEAFF
cdr3_nt: TGTGCCAGCAGAGAGGACAGGAAAGACACTGAAGCTTTCTTT
v_call: TRBV28
d_call: TRBD1
j_call: TRBJ1-1

cdr3_aa: CASSPGLSTDTQYF
cdr3_nt: TGTGCCAGCTCACCAGGACTCAGCACAGATACGCAGTATTTT
v_call: TRBV18
d_call: -
j_call: TRBJ2-3

cdr3_aa: CASSPPTGGAMNYGYTF
cdr3_nt: TGTGCCAGCAGCCCACCGACAGGGGGCGCGATGAACTATGGCTACACCTTC
v_call: TRBV4-2
d_call: TRBD1
j_call: TRBJ1-2

cdr3_aa: CASSPQGVGQGDYGYTF
cdr3_nt: TGTGCCAGCAGTCCGCAGGGGGTGGGACAGGGGGACTATGGCTACACCTTC
v_call: TRBV27
d_call: TRBD1
j_call: TRBJ1-2

cdr3_aa: CASSKTVNYGYTF
cdr3_nt: TGTGCCAGCAGTAAGACAGTTAACTATGGCTACACCTTC
v_call: TRBV28
d_call: -
j_call: TRBJ1-2